This TCR beta chain appears in the sequencing data of a study of T-cell reconstitution after alpha-beta-depleted transplantation in children. Study-wide points: Newly produced T cells mostly accounted for T-cell counts and diversity one year post-transplant. Reportedly, alpha-beta T cells present about two months post-transplant originated from several hundred expanded clones of graft origin.

Germline CDR1 is SSHAT and CDR2 is FNYEAQ (reference sequence). V trimming: 6 bases; J trimming: 5 bases; junction bases outside the gene matches: 8. There are 14 residues in the CDR3. Construction of the TCRbeta library involved unique molecular identifiers. A single record per CDR3 protein comes from TCRdb applying MiXCR to the PCR reads. The table includes about 600,000 distinct CDR3 sequences, about 21% detected once. This clonotype was detected many times. Its matching antigen is unknown. The clonotype was recovered from a boy under two years old who had a stem cell transplant for acute myeloid leukemia, so the T cells may come from the graft donor. The chain uses TRBV7-7 and TRBJ2-7, with 9 bases matching TRBD1. The sample was PBMCs, mostly from graft donor cells, taken 360 days after TCRalphabeta/CD19-depleted stem cell transplant. The CDR3 nucleotides are TGTGCCAGCAGGTTACAGGGGGCTGAGGACGAGCAGTACTTC. It codes for CASRLQGAEDEQYF.